The following is a T cell receptor beta chain sequence with its context. Primers for the PCR totalled 60 Vbeta and 13 Jbeta. Repertoires were generated with immunoSEQ multiplex PCR, while TCRdb's copy carries only in-frame clones and drops some. The sample gives 150,000 to 200,000 clones, about three quarters of which show up once; approximately 1.1% is in the top ten. The CDR3 loop spans 13 amino acids. The germline V gene has CDR1 SGHRS and CDR2 YFSETQ. V lost 2 bases and J 5 bases, leaving 10 bases between the germline ends. The source of the sample is a study of cytomegalovirus exposure and HLA in healthy donors.

The sequencing input was PBMCs. The TCR was taken from a woman in her forties in good health and CMV-seronegative. This sequence joins TRBV5-1 and TRBJ1-1, with D possibly matching TRBD1 (5 bases). Here the CDR3 reads CASSFGRDTEAFF. The CDR3 bases are TGCGCCAGCAGCTTCGGCAGGGATACTGAAGCTTTCTTT. The variable domain in full, completed from reference TRBV5-1 and TRBJ1-1, reads KAGVTQTPRYLIKTRGQQVTLSCSPISGHRSVSWYQQTPGQGLQFLFEYFSETQRNKGNFPGRFSGRQFSNSRSEMNVSTLELGDSALYLCASSFGRDTEAFFGQGTRLTVV.